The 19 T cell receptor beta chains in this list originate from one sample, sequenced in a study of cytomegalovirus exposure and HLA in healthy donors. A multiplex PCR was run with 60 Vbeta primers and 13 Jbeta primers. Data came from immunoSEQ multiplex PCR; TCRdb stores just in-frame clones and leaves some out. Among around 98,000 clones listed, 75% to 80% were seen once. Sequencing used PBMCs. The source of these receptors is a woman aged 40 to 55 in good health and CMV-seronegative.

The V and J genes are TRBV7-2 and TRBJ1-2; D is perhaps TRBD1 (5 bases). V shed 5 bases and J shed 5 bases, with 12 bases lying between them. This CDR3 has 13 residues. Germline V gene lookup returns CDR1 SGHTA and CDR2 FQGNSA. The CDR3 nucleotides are TGTGCCAGCAGCCCCGGGGGGGGGTATGGCTACACCTTC. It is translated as CASSPGGGYGYTF. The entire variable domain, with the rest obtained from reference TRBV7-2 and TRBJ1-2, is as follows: GAGVSQSPSNKVTEKGKDVELRCDPISGHTALYWYRQSLGQGLEFLIYFQGNSAPDKSGLPSDRFSAERTGGSVSTLTIQRTQQEDSAVYLCASSPGGGYGYTFGSGTRLTVV.

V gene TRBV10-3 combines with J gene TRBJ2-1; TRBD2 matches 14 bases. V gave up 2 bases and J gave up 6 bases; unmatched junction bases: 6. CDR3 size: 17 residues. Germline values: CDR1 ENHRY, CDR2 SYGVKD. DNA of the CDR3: TGTGCCATCAGTGAGGGACTAGCGGGGGGCAGGGGCAATGAGCAGTTCTTC. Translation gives CAISEGLAGGRGNEQFF.

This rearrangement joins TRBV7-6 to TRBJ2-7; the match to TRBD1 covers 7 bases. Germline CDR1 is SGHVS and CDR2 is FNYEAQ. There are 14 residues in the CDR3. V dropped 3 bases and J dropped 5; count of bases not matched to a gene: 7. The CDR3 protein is CASSFGQGVDEQYF. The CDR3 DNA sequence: TGTGCCAGCAGCTTCGGGCAGGGGGTCGACGAGCAGTACTTC.

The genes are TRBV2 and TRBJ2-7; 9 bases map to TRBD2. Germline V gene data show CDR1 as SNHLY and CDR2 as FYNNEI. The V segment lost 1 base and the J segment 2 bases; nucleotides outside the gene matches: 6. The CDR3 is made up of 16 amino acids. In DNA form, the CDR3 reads TGTGCCAGCAGTGAAGGGCGGGGGGGACAGCCCTACGAGCAGTACTTC. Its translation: CASSEGRGGQPYEQYF.

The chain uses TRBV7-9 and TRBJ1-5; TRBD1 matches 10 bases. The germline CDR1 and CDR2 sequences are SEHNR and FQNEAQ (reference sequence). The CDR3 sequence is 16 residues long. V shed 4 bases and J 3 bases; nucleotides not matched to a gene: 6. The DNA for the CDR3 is TGTGCCAGCAGCTCCCAGACAGGGGGCTCCAATCAGCCCCAGCATTTT. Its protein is CASSSQTGGSNQPQHF.

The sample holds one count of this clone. CDR3 bases: TGTGCCAGCAGAAGCGCAGGGTGGTATGGCTACACCTTC. Translation gives CASRSAGWYGYTF. The rearrangement joins TRBV6-5 to TRBJ1-2; possibly TRBD1 for D (5 bases). The CDR3 has 13 residues. Looked up from germline, CDR1 is MNHEY and CDR2 is SVGAGI. Trimming cost V 6 bases and J 5 bases, with 13 bases left between them.

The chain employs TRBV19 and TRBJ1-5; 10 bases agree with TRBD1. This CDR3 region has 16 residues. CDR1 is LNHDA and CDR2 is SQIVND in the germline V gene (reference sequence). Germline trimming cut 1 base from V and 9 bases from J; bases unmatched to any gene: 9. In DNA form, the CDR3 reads TGTGCCAGTAGTATAGGAGAGGTCGGGACAGGGGTGCCCCAGCATTTT. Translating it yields CASSIGEVGTGVPQHF.

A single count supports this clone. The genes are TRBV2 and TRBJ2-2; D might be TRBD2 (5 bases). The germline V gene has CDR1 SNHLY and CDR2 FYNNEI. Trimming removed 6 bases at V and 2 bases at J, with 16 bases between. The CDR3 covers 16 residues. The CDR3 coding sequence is TGTGCCAGCAGGACCTCGGGAAGCGGAAACACCGGGGAGCTGTTTTTT. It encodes CASRTSGSGNTGELFF.

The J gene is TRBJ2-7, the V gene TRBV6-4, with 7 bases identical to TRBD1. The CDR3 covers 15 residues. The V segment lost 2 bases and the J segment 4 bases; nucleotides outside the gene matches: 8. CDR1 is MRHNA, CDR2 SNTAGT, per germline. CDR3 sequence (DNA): TGTGCCAGCAGTGACGGAGACAGGGCTTGTTACGAGCAGTACTTC. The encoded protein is CASSDGDRACYEQYF.

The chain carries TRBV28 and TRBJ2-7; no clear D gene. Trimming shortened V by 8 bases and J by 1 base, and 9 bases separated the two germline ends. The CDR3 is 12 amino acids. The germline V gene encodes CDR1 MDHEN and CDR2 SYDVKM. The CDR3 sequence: CASEGASYEQYF. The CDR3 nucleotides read TGTGCCAGCGAAGGAGCGTCCTACGAGCAGTACTTC.

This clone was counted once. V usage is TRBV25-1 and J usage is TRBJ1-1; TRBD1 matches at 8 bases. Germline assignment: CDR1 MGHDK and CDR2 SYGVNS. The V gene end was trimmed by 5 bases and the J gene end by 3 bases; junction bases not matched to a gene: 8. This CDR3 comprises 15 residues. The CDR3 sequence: CASSRAGGVDTEAFF. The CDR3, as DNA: TGTGCCAGCAGTCGCGCAGGGGGCGTGGACACTGAAGCTTTCTTT.

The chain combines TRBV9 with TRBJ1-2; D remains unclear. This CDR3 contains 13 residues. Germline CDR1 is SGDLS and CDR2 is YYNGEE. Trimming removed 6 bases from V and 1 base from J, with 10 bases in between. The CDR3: CASTGGRNYGYTF. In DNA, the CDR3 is TGTGCCAGCACCGGAGGACGTAACTATGGCTACACCTTC.

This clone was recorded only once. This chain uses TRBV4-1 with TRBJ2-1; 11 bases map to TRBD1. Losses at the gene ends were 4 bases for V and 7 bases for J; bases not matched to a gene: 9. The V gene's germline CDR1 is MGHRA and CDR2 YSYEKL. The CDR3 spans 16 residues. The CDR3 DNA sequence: TGCGCCAGCAGCCGCTCTGAGGGGACAGGGGGGAATGAGCAGTTCTTC. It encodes CASSRSEGTGGNEQFF.

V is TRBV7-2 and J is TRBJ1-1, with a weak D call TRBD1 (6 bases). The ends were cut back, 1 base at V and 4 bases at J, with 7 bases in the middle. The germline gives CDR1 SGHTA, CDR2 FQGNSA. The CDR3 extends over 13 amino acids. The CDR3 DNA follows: TGTGCCAGCAGCTTAGTGGACAGCACTGAAGCTTTCTTT. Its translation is CASSLVDSTEAFF.

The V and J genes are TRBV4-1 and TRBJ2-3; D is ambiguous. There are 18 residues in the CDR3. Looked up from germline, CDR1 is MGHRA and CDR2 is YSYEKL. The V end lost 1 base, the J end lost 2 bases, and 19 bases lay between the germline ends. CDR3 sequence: CASSQAPWAGINTDTQYF. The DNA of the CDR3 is TGCGCCAGCAGCCAAGCTCCCTGGGCAGGTATCAACACAGATACGCAGTATTTT.

In nucleotides, the CDR3 is TGTGCCAGCAGCTATCCAGAGGACAGCTTAATCTATGGCTACACCTTC. Translating gives CASSYPEDSLIYGYTF. The chain employs TRBV5-8 and TRBJ1-2; D possibly corresponds to TRBD1 (6 bases). Germline loops: CDR1 SGHTS, CDR2 YDEGEE. Trimming removed 3 bases at V and 4 bases at J, with 19 bases between. The CDR3 extends over 16 amino acids.

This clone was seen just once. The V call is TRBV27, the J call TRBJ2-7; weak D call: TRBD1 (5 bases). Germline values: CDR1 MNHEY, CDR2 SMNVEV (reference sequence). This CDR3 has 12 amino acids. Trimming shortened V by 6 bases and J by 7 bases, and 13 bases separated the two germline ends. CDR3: CASSLTAGEQYF. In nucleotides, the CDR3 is TGTGCCAGCAGCCTGACAGCAGGAGAGCAGTACTTC.

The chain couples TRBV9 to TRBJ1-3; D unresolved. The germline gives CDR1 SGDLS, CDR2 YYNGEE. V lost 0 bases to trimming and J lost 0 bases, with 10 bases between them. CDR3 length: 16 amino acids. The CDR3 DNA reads TGTGCCAGCAGCGTAGAAGGTGGGAGCTCTGGAAACACCATATATTTT. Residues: CASSVEGGSSGNTIYF.

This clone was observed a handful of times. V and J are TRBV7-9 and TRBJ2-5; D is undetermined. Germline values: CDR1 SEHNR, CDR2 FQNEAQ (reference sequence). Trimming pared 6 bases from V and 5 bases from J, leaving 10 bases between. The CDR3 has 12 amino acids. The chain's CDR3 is CASRMSSETQYF. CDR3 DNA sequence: TGTGCCAGCAGAATGAGTTCGGAGACCCAGTACTTC.